The T cell receptor beta chain described here comes from a study of OX40 agonist ivuxolimab in advanced cancers. Samples of blood were obtained at baseline, on cycle 4 day 1, and on cycle 7 day 1. As regards this clone: Its antigen is undetermined.

In germline, CDR1 is MDHEN, CDR2 SYDVKM. CDR3 length: 13 residues. Trimming left V 7 bases short and J 0 bases short, with 7 bases between. Study-wide results and caveats: On average, CD8+ T cells showed a greater number of expanded clones than CD4+. Normalized expansion of T-cell clones was also low for some nonresponders. Among the lowest peripheral clonal expansion occurred in 0.1-3.0 mg/kg partial responders.

Clones were sequenced by immunoSEQ multiplex PCR, and TCRdb holds only the in-frame ones, with some missing. The table has 35,000 to 45,000 clones, approximately 83% seen once. The rearrangement uses TRBV28 and TRBJ1-3; D is ambiguous. The source of this sequence is an adult with an advanced solid tumor such as melanoma, head and neck, liver or kidney cancer. The specimen comprised CD4+ or CD8+ T cells sorted from blood, sampled in a trial of the OX40 agonist ivuxolimab. The CDR3 DNA reads TGTGCCAGCACAGAGTTCTCTGGAAACACCATATATTTT. This encodes CASTEFSGNTIYF.